The 12 T cell receptor beta chains given below trace back to one sample, sequenced in a study of CD4 and CD8 cells across lung adenocarcinoma regions. TCRdb re-derived calls from the PCR reads in MiXCR, one entry per CDR3 protein. The table has over 6,500 distinct CDR3 sequences, about half seen once. The sequencing input was CD8+ T cells from the center of a lung tumor. These receptors came from a male donor with lung adenocarcinoma. The CD4 and CD8 labels of this study may be unreliable.

The count of this clonotype is one. The rearrangement uses TRBV12-3 or TRBV12-4 and TRBJ2-5; D may correspond to TRBD1 or TRBD2 (8 bases each). The DNA end is a closer match to TRBJ2-7, so the J assignment may be wrong. CDR3 length: 15 residues. The CDR3 DNA sequence: TGTGCCAGCAGTCAGGGGGCGGGGGGTACCTACGAGCAGTACTTC. Its translation is CASSQGAGGTYEQYF.

This clonotype has just a few counts. J is TRBJ1-2 and V is TRBV7-8; D might be TRBD1 (5 bases). The germline gives CDR1 SGHVS, CDR2 FQNEAQ. V lost 0 bases, J lost 5 bases, and 13 bases lay in between. The CDR3 spans 15 residues. This CDR3 is CASSLAGGGGYGYTF. The CDR3, as DNA: TGTGCCAGCAGCTTAGCAGGTGGGGGAGGTTATGGCTACACCTTC.

The chain recombines TRBV6-1 with TRBJ2-5; 13 bases are a match to TRBD2. The end of the DNA fits TRBJ2-1 better, so the J call may be wrong. The germline CDR1 and CDR2 sequences are MNHNS and SASEGT. The CDR3 totals 15 residues. The CDR3 region is CASTPGLAGRETQFF. The CDR3 DNA sequence: TGTGCCAGCACCCCGGGACTAGCGGGACGAGAGACCCAGTTCTTC.

This sequence joins TRBV10-2 and TRBJ2-7; no clear D gene. The ends were cut back, 4 bases at V and 0 bases at J, with 10 bases in the middle. The germline CDR1 and CDR2 sequences are WSHSY and SAAADI. The CDR3 is 14 residues long. The CDR3 loop is CASSVFYSSYEQYF. The CDR3 bases are TGCGCCAGCAGTGTGTTCTACAGCTCCTACGAGCAGTACTTC.

V is TRBV10-2 and J is TRBJ2-2; 8 positions agree with TRBD2. The V gene's germline CDR1 is WSHSY and CDR2 SAAADI. Trimming at V came to 8 bases and at J to 4 bases, leaving 0 bases not matched to a gene. The CDR3 loop spans 12 amino acids. The CDR3 is CASGTSTGELFF. Written as DNA, the CDR3 is TGCGCCAGCGGGACTAGCACCGGGGAGCTGTTTTTT.

The chain has TRBV10-2 and TRBJ2-1; 7 bases are a match to TRBD2. The J call is in doubt because the DNA end fits TRBJ2-5 better. Germline values: CDR1 WSHSY, CDR2 SAAADI. The CDR3 runs to 14 residues. CDR3 sequence: CASKPAGRVETQYF. DNA for the CDR3: TGCGCCAGCAAACCAGCGGGGAGGGTGGAGACCCAGTACTTC.

The V call is TRBV6-1, the J call TRBJ2-3; TRBD2 might be the D (6 bases). With 6 bases removed from V and 0 bases from J, the gap between germline ends came to 19 bases. This CDR3 spans 17 amino acids. The germline V gene has CDR1 MNHNS and CDR2 SASEGT. CDR3: CASRGGIGVTSTDTQYF. CDR3 nucleotide sequence: TGTGCCAGCAGGGGGGGAATTGGAGTAACTAGCACAGATACGCAGTATTTT.

Many counts were recorded for this clonotype. The chain links TRBV6-5 to TRBJ2-1; possibly TRBD2 for D (7 bases). V dropped 2 bases and J dropped 5 bases, with 13 bases sitting between them. The CDR3 spans 15 residues. Germline V gene sequence: CDR1 MNHEY, CDR2 SVGAGI. DNA for the CDR3: TGTGCCAGCAGTTACGCCGGGGGGCCCCACAATGAGCAGTTCTTC. It specifies CASSYAGGPHNEQFF.

The chain links TRBV10-2 to TRBJ2-5; D unresolved. The J call is in doubt because the DNA end fits TRBJ2-1 better. Germline V CDR1 and CDR2: WSHSY, SAAADI. The CDR3 consists of 14 residues. DNA for the CDR3: TGCGCCAGCAGTGAGAGTGGGTACCAAGAGACCCAGTTCTTC. It translates to CASSESGYQETQFF.

The J gene is TRBJ2-1, the V gene TRBV27; TRBD2 might be the D (6 bases). The V and J ends lost 2 bases and 8 bases respectively, with 7 bases between them. This CDR3 region has 12 residues. Germline V gene lookup returns CDR1 MNHEY and CDR2 SMNVEV (reference sequence). CDR3 sequence (DNA): TGTGCCAGCAGTTTACCGGGGGATGAGCAGTTCTTC. This encodes CASSLPGDEQFF.

The chain joins TRBV19 to TRBJ1-5; a weak D match, TRBD1 (6 bases). V shed 4 bases and J shed 3 bases, with 10 bases lying between them. The CDR3 totals 14 residues. From germline, CDR1 is LNHDA and CDR2 SQIVND (reference sequence). The CDR3 reads CASSRTAINQPQHF. The CDR3 DNA reads as TGTGCCAGTAGTAGGACAGCTATCAATCAGCCCCAGCATTTT. Drawing the rest from reference TRBV19 and TRBJ1-5, the complete variable domain is DGGITQSPKYLFRKEGQNVTLSCEQNLNHDAMYWYRQDPGQGLRLIYYSQIVNDFQKGDIAEGYSVSREKKESFPLTVTSAQKNPTAFYLCASSRTAINQPQHFGDGTRLSIL.

In the case of this clonotype: The germline gene is not matched at one end of the junction; a read error may be the cause. The chain employs TRBV7-2 and TRBJ2-4; D is tentatively TRBD1 or TRBD2 (5 bases each). The germline V gene has CDR1 SGHTA and CDR2 FQGNSA. There are 14 residues in the CDR3. The CDR3 bases are TGTGGCGTATCAGGGCTGGGAGCCAAAGACACTCAGTACTTT. Residues: CGVSGLGAKDTQYF.